A single sample is the source of the 5 T cell receptor beta chains below, sequenced in a study of human T cells and chemical hapten exposure. Time point defined: patch test 2, 6 weeks after DPC sensitization. Treatment: therapeutic diphenylcyclopropenone sensitization with weekly scalp DPC. One entry per CDR3 protein results from TCRdb running MiXCR on the RACE reads. Of tens of thousands of distinct CDR3 sequences listed, 6.5% to 8.5% are singletons. Sequencing used whole blood, obtained in connection with sensitization to the hapten diphenylcyclopropenone (DPC). The receptors come from a woman aged 25 to 39 with alopecia areata. Some clones in this sample may be carry-over from other donors' samples.

The sample holds many counts of this clonotype. J is TRBJ1-2 and V is TRBV7-9; 7 bases fit TRBD1. Germline V lookup: CDR1 SEHNR, CDR2 FQNEAQ (reference sequence). Trimming cost V 3 bases and J 5 bases; bases outside gene matches: 6. The CDR3 loop spans 14 amino acids. The CDR3 region is CASSLTTGVYGYTF. The CDR3 DNA reads TGTGCCAGCAGCTTGACCACAGGGGTGTATGGCTACACCTTC.

This clonotype was detected many times. This sequence joins TRBV4-2 and TRBJ2-7; perhaps TRBD1 as D (5 bases). This CDR3 comprises 15 residues. CDR1 and CDR2 (germline): LGHNA, YNFKEQ. Trimming stripped 0 bases from V and 3 bases from J, with 12 bases between. The CDR3 is CASSQDQGEFYEQYF. As DNA, the CDR3 is TGTGCCAGCAGCCAAGATCAGGGTGAATTCTACGAGCAGTACTTC.

V usage is TRBV20-1 and J usage is TRBJ1-1; no reliable D call. V was pared by 3 bases and J by 1 base, with 6 bases between. The CDR3 spans 12 residues. Per the germline V gene, CDR1 is DFQATT and CDR2 is SNEGSKA (reference sequence). The CDR3 protein is CSARMGNTEAFF. The CDR3 DNA follows: TGCAGTGCTAGGATGGGGAACACTGAAGCTTTCTTT.

This clonotype has more than one count but fewer than ten. The chain employs TRBV7-9 and TRBJ1-2; the D is unclear. The V end was cut by 5 bases, the J end by 2 bases, with 15 bases between. The CDR3 loop spans 15 amino acids. Germline CDR1 and CDR2: SEHNR and FQNEAQ (reference sequence). CDR3 DNA sequence: TGTGCCAGCAGCCCCGTTGTATCACTGAACTATGGCTACACCTTC. This sequence encodes CASSPVVSLNYGYTF.

The rearrangement links TRBV20-1 to TRBJ1-2; TRBD1 matches at 8 bases. The CDR3 sequence is 16 residues long. Germline CDR1 DFQATT, CDR2 SNEGSKA (reference sequence). The J segment lost 3 bases and the V segment lost 3 bases, leaving 12 bases of the junction unmatched. The DNA of the CDR3 is TGCAGTGCTAGGAGAAGGACAGGGTTTAGGGACTATGGCTACACCTTC. It translates to CSARRRTGFRDYGYTF.